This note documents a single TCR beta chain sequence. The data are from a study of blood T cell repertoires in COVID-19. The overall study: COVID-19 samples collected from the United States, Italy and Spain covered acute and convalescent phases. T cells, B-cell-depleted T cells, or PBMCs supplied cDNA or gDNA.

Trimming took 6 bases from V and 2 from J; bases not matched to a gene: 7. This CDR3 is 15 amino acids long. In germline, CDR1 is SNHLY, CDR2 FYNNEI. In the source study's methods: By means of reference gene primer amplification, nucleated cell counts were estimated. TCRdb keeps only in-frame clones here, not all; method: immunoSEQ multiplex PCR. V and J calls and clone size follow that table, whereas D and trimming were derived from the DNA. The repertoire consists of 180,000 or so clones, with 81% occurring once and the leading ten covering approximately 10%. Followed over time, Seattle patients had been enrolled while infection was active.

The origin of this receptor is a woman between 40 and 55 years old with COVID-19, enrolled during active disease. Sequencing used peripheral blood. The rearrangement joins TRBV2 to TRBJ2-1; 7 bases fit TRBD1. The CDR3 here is CASRRGGSTYNEQFF. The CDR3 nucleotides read TGTGCCAGCAGAAGAGGGGGCTCCACCTACAATGAGCAGTTCTTC.